This T cell receptor beta chain was documented in a study of blood T cells in healthy people across ages. In germline, CDR1 is SEHNR, CDR2 FQNEAQ (reference sequence). The CDR3 has 13 residues. The ends were cut back, 1 base at V and 5 bases at J, with 6 bases in the middle. Primed by a sample-barcoded 5' primer and a J-beta primer mix, a second PCR proceeded for 7 to 11 cycles. TCRdb passed the 5' RACE reads through MiXCR, listing each CDR3 protein once. The sample has around 800,000 distinct CDR3 sequences, 20% to 30% seen once. The sample was also reused in another study, on T cells of mothers and their children.

Sequenced input: blood. This TCR was recovered from a boy aged 5-17 years in good health. The rearrangement uses TRBV7-9 and TRBJ1-5; D call uncertain. CDR3 in amino acids: CASSLELDQPQHF. The CDR3 DNA reads as TGTGCCAGCAGCTTAGAGTTGGATCAGCCCCAGCATTTT.